This T cell receptor beta chain was identified in a study of cytomegalovirus exposure and HLA in healthy donors. This CDR3 contains 15 residues. The V gene's germline CDR1 is MGHDK and CDR2 SYGVNS. V trimming: 10 bases; J trimming: 0 bases; junction bases outside the gene matches: 11. The study ran its PCR with 60 Vbeta and 13 Jbeta primers. The repertoire was sequenced with immunoSEQ multiplex PCR; TCRdb's copy has only in-frame clones and lacks some. The table records 110,000 or so clones, over 70% of them present only once. With regard to this clone: No antigen is known for it.

Notes on the study in general: In a later analysis, at a false discovery rate of 0.05, roughly 17,000 TCR beta sequences were associated with HLA alleles. Several of the most significant clusters appeared linked to common viral pathogens, based on a later analysis.

Material for sequencing was PBMCs. V is TRBV25-1 and J is TRBJ2-7, with 8 nucleotides matching TRBD1. This clonotype originated in a man aged 35 to 55 in good health and CMV-seronegative. For the CDR3, the DNA is TGTGCCACCCAGGGGGCCCAAAGACCCTCCTACGAGCAGTACTTC. The encoded protein is CATQGAQRPSYEQYF.